Below are 17 T cell receptor beta chains sequenced from a single sample in a study of cytotoxic CD8 clonotypes in ibrutinib-treated CLL. Repertoires were generated with immunoSEQ multiplex PCR, while TCRdb's copy carries only in-frame clones and drops some. Among 330,000 or so clones listed, roughly 67% were seen once. This specimen was PBMCs, taken after 36 months of ibrutinib treatment. These receptors were collected from a human donor with chronic lymphocytic leukemia.

This clone occurred once. The chain couples TRBV19 to TRBJ2-2; possibly TRBD1 for D (5 bases). V was cut by 3 bases and J by 13 bases, with 18 bases left in between. CDR1 and CDR2 (germline): LNHDA, SQIVND (reference sequence). The CDR3 length is 14 residues. The CDR3: CASSISWQGGGLFF. CDR3 bases: TGTGCCAGTAGTATCAGCTGGCAGGGCGGTGGGCTGTTTTTT.

This clone occurred a few times. The chain carries TRBV5-1 and TRBJ2-7, with 7 positions matching TRBD1. CDR1 and CDR2 from the germline V gene are SGHRS and YFSETQ. J lost 2 bases, V lost 5 bases, and 13 bases had no gene match. This CDR3 is built from 16 residues. Here the CDR3 reads CASRRSVTGPTYEQYF. The CDR3 DNA follows: TGCGCCAGCAGGCGGTCCGTGACAGGGCCAACCTACGAGCAGTACTTC.

The table lists this clone with a count of one. The chain uses TRBV10-3 and TRBJ2-1; D not certain. The V end lost 0 bases, the J end lost 6 bases, and 12 bases lay between the germline ends. The CDR3 is 15 amino acids. Germline lookup yields CDR1 ENHRY and CDR2 SYGVKD. CDR3 sequence (DNA): TGTGCCATCAGTGAGTCATTGTTACGTGCCAATGAGCAGTTCTTC. Amino acids: CAISESLLRANEQFF.

This clone was seen a single time. This sample also contains other DNA sequences that code for the same CDR3. The gene calls are TRBV7-6 and TRBJ2-2; 8 nucleotides align to TRBD1. This CDR3 contains 14 residues. Germline-derived CDR1 and CDR2 are SGHVS and FNYEAQ. V was pared by 4 bases and J by 5 bases, with 3 bases of the junction left unmatched. CDR3 in amino acids: CASSSTGGTGELFF. CDR3 coding DNA: TGTGCCAGCAGCTCCACAGGGGGGACCGGGGAGCTGTTTTTT.

The rearrangement links TRBV7-8 to TRBJ2-7; TRBD2 might be the D (6 bases). V lost 5 bases, J lost 5 bases, and 22 bases lay in between. The CDR3 sequence is 16 residues long. From germline, CDR1 is SGHVS and CDR2 FQNEAQ. The CDR3 is CASSPRAGPRGNEQYF. The CDR3 DNA follows: TGTGCCAGCAGCCCCCGCGCGGGACCCCGCGGGAACGAGCAGTACTTC.

V and J are TRBV25-1 and TRBJ2-7; D remains unclear. Trimming left V 8 bases short and J 0 bases short, with 11 bases between. The CDR3 loop spans 13 amino acids. The germline CDR1 and CDR2 sequences are MGHDK and SYGVNS. The CDR3 DNA is TGTGCCAGCGGAAGAACGAGCTCCTACGAGCAGTACTTC. It translates to CASGRTSSYEQYF.

The chain couples TRBV19 to TRBJ2-7, with 10 bases matching TRBD1. Germline V gene lookup returns CDR1 LNHDA and CDR2 SQIVND (reference sequence). CDR3 length equals 15 residues. V shed 6 bases, J shed 3 bases, and the junction held 8 bases outside the gene matches. The CDR3 loop is CASSNKRTGGYEQYF. The CDR3 nucleotides are TGTGCCAGTAGCAATAAAAGGACAGGGGGCTACGAGCAGTACTTC.

This chain connects TRBV10-2 to TRBJ2-3; 9 nucleotides line up with TRBD2. The germline V gene has CDR1 WSHSY and CDR2 SAAADI. The CDR3 extends over 14 amino acids. With V trimmed by 2 bases and J by 8 bases, 5 bases remained unmatched. The CDR3 DNA sequence: TGCGCCAGCAGTGAGACCCAGCGGGGGGCTACGCAGTATTTT. It yields the protein CASSETQRGATQYF.

This clone was counted a single time. The V call is TRBV29-1, the J call TRBJ2-1; D gene unclear. Germline lookup yields CDR1 SQVTM and CDR2 ANQGSEA. The germline V and J ends were trimmed by 0 bases and 6 bases, with 9 bases remaining between them. The CDR3 runs 13 residues. The DNA for the CDR3 is TGCAGCGTTGAAGAAAGGAAAGGCAATGAGCAGTTCTTC. Its translation is CSVEERKGNEQFF.

The V gene is TRBV11-2, the J gene TRBJ2-7; 7 bases match TRBD2. This CDR3 is built from 14 residues. CDR1 is SGHAT and CDR2 is FQNNGV in the germline V gene. Trimming at V came to 6 bases and at J to 3 bases, leaving 8 bases not matched to a gene. CDR3 DNA: TGTGCCAGCAGTTTGACGGGACTACACTACGAGCAGTACTTC. It specifies CASSLTGLHYEQYF.

The chain is built from TRBV9 and TRBJ1-5; D gene unclear. The V end lost 0 bases, the J end lost 6 bases, and 10 bases lay between the germline ends. Looked up from germline, CDR1 is SGDLS and CDR2 is YYNGEE. This CDR3 is built from 14 residues. The CDR3 sequence is CASSVGGEGQPQHF. For the CDR3, the DNA is TGTGCCAGCAGCGTAGGGGGTGAGGGTCAGCCCCAGCATTTT.

The chain uses TRBV7-3 and TRBJ2-2; a weak D match, TRBD1 (7 bases). Germline V gene sequence: CDR1 SGHTA, CDR2 FQGTGA. Trimming cost V 0 bases and J 6 bases, with 20 bases left between them. The CDR3 totals 18 residues. The CDR3 region has the DNA TGTGCCAGCAGCTTAACCGGGACAGAATGGACTAAAGCCGGGGAGCTGTTTTTT. This sequence encodes CASSLTGTEWTKAGELFF.

J is TRBJ2-7 and V is TRBV9; D assignment may be TRBD1 or TRBD2 (5 bases each). Trimming stripped 0 bases from V and 0 bases from J, with 10 bases between. The CDR3 runs to 15 residues. Germline CDR1 is SGDLS and CDR2 is YYNGEE. For the CDR3, the DNA is TGTGCCAGCAGCGTAGGAGGGGCAAACTCCTACGAGCAGTACTTC. Protein product: CASSVGGANSYEQYF. The variable domain in full, with the rest retrieved from reference TRBV9 and TRBJ2-7, is DSGVTQTPKHLITATGQRVTLRCSPRSGDLSVYWYQQSLDQGLQFLIQYYNGEERAKGNILERFSAQQFPDLHSELNLSSLELGDSALYFCASSVGGANSYEQYFGPGTRLTVT.

The rearrangement links TRBV2 to TRBJ1-2; D is possibly TRBD1 (6 bases). Trimming took off 9 bases at V and 8 bases at J, with 13 bases between the two ends. Germline loops: CDR1 SNHLY, CDR2 FYNNEI. This CDR3 comprises 11 residues. For the CDR3, the DNA is TGTGCCAGACCGGGACAAGGGGGCTACACCTTC. Translating gives CARPGQGGYTF.

V gene TRBV6-5 combines with J gene TRBJ2-2, with TRBD1 as a possible D gene (6 bases). This CDR3 has 16 residues. Germline assignment: CDR1 MNHEY and CDR2 SVGAGI. V was clipped by 4 bases and J by 0 bases, with 12 bases between them. CDR3 in DNA: TGTGCCAGCAGTTCCTACAGGGTGACGAACACCGGGGAGCTGTTTTTT. This gives the protein CASSSYRVTNTGELFF.

The chain combines TRBV29-1 with TRBJ1-2, with 9 bases fitting TRBD1. The junction had 12 bases not matched to a gene; V was cut back by 7 bases and J by 9 bases. The CDR3 has 13 amino acids. CDR1 is SQVTM and CDR2 is ANQGSEA in the germline V gene. CDR3 sequence: CSDYRGLLGSYTF. The CDR3 nucleotides are TGCAGCGATTACAGGGGGCTCCTTGGCAGCTACACCTTC. The full variable domain, rest sourced from reference TRBV29-1 and TRBJ1-2, is SAVISQKPSRDICQRGTSLTIQCQVDSQVTMMFWYRQQPGQSLTLIATANQGSEATYESGFVIDKFPISRPNLTFSTLTVSNMSPEDSSIYLCSDYRGLLGSYTFGSGTRLTVV.

This chain connects TRBV5-1 to TRBJ1-5, with 7 bases identical to TRBD1. V was clipped by 0 bases and J by 3 bases; unmatched bases: 3. The CDR3 extends over 15 amino acids. Germline assignment: CDR1 SGHRS and CDR2 YFSETQ. CDR3 sequence reads: CASSLGGQYNQPQHF. The DNA of the CDR3 is TGCGCCAGCAGCTTGGGGGGACAGTACAATCAGCCCCAGCATTTT.